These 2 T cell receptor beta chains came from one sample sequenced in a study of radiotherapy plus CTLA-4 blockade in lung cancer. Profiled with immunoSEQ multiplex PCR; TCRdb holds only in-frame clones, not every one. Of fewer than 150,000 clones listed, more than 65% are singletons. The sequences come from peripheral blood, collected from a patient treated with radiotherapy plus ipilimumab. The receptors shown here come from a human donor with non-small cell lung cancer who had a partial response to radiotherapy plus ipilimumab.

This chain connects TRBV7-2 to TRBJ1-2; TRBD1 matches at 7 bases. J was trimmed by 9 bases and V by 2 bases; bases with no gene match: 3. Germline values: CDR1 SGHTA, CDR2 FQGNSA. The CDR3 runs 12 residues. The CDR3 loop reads CASSLPGQSYTF. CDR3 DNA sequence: TGTGCCAGCAGCTTACCGGGACAGAGCTACACCTTC.

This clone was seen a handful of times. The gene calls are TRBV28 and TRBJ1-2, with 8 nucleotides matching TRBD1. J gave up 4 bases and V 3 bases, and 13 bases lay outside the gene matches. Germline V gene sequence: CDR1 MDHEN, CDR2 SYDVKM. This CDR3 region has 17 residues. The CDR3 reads CASSFPGGEVLSYGYTF. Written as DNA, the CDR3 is TGTGCCAGCAGTTTCCCAGGGGGCGAGGTGCTAAGCTATGGCTACACCTTC.